This T cell receptor (beta chain) was found in a study of blood T cell repertoires in COVID-19 (dated by TCRdb to 2020 to 2021). For the wider study: Samples covering the acute and convalescent phases of COVID-19 were provided by collaborators in the United States, Italy and Spain. The prospective study material was composed of cDNA or gDNA derived from T cells, B-cell-depleted T cells, or PBMCs. The dataset comprised deeply sampled blood TCRbeta repertoires from subjects exposed to, actively infected with, or recovered from COVID-19. The repertoires were released in a freely available public database intended as a resource for research on the immune response to SARS-CoV-2. The samples were drawn from the first 160 participants of the ongoing ImmuneRACE study and from 1,200 or so subjects provided by 6 global collaborators. Nearly every sample came with metadata listing a de-identified subject ID, COVID-19 status, age in years and sex. Where HLA class I and class II types were available, the types were taken from metadata supplied by the sample provider, not from assay-based typing.

Points the paper makes about the study in general: How much clinical and demographic metadata was included differed by source and by participant, and the metadata was provided uncurated.

TCRbeta CDR3 regions were amplified from genomic DNA using the immunoSEQ Assay, a bias-controlled multiplex PCR. The published analysis was carried out like this. Within the assay, amplification of reference gene primers was used to estimate how many nucleated cells each sample contained. To quantify the absolute abundance of each unique TCRbeta CDR3 rearrangement, sequence reads were collapsed and filtered. For each sample, productive Simpson clonality was calculated as the square root of Simpson's diversity index across productive rearrangements. In TCRdb, the immuneACCESS table is reduced to in-frame sequences with V and J assigned. These tables do not hold every clone; where another copy was compared, an unresolved V gene accounts for under half, and the others remain unexplained. The D gene and trimming were derived from the DNA, and the V and J assignments and clone size from that table. Within this sample are some 260,000 clones, with roughly 87% of them counted one time only. The ten largest clones represent 3% to 3.5% of the sample.

This clone was picked up one time. Its recognized antigen is unknown. The sample holds no much larger clone one base away, and base qualities are not on file. Whole blood was collected in K2EDTA tubes by collaborating institutions according to the institutions' own protocols. Collaborator samples were shipped for TCRbeta analysis as frozen whole blood, isolated PBMCs, or DNA extracted from either sample type. Measured from the cysteine to the phenylalanine, the CDR3 is 14 residues long. Left in the record is the CDR3 DNA by itself, 42 bases read in frame from the first base. The germline V gene (reference sequence) specifies MNHEY as CDR1 and SMNVEV as CDR2. V is reduced by 8 bases and J by 6 bases, leaving a spacing of 14 bases between them.

Sequencing was done on a sample of peripheral blood. This chain joins TRBV27 to TRBJ1-6; TRBD1 is perhaps the D gene, given 5 matching bases. The sequence was collected from a man aged 18 to 29 with active or convalescent COVID-19. The CDR3 reads CASGVDNLNSPLHF. The nucleotide sequence reads TGTGCCAGCGGGGTGGACAATCTTAATTCACCCCTCCACTTT.